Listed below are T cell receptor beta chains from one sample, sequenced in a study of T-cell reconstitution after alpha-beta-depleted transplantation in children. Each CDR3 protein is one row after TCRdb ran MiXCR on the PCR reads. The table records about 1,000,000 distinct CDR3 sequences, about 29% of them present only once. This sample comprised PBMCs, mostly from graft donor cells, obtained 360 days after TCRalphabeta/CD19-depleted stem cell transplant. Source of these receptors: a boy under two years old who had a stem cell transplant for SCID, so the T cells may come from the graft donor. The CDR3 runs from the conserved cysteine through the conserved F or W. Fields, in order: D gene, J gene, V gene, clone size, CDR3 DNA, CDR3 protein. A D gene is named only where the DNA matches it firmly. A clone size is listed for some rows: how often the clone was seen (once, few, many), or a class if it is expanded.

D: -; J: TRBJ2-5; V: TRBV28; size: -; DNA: TGTGCCAGCAGTTTGTACCTATGGCCAGAGACCCAGTACTTC; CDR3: CASSLYLWPETQYF
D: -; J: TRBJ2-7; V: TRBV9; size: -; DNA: TGTGCCAGCAGCGTAGGATCCACTAACTCCTACGAGCAGTACTTC; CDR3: CASSVGSTNSYEQYF
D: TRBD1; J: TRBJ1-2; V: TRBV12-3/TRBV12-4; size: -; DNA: TGTGCCAGCAGTCCCTGGACAGGGGGTAACTATGGCTACACCTTC; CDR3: CASSPWTGGNYGYTF
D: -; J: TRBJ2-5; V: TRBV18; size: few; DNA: TGTGCCAGCTCACCACAGCCAGGAAGGGAGACCCAGTACTTC; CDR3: CASSPQPGRETQYF
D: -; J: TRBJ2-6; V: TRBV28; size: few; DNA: TGTGCCAGCCGACTCCGGTGGGGATACGTCCTGACTTTC; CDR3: CASRLRWGYVLTF
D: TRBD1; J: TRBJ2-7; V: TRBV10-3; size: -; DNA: TGTGCCATCAGTGAGGGACAGGGAAACGAGCAGTACTTC; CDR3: CAISEGQGNEQYF
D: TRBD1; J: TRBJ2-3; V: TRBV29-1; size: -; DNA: TGCAGCGTGACCCGGGACAGAGACACAGATACGCAGTATTTT; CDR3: CSVTRDRDTDTQYF
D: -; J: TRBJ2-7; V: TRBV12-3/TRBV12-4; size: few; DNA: TGTGCCAGCAGTCCCAACTACAGGTTCGAGCAGTACTTC; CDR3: CASSPNYRFEQYF
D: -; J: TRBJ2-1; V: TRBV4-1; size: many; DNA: TGCGCCAGCAGCCATCCCTTAGGCTTTGGGGCTGAGCAGTTCTTC; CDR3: CASSHPLGFGAEQFF
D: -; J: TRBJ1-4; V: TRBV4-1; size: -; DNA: TGCGCCAGCAGCCCCAGGCGGTGGTATAATGAAAAACTGTTTTTT; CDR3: CASSPRRWYNEKLFF
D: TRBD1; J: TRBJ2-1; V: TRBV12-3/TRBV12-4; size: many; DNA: TGTGCCAGCAGTCATGACAGGGGCGAGCAGTTCTTC; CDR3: CASSHDRGEQFF
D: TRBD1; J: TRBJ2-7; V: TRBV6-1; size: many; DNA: TGTGCCAGCAGTGCCTATTCCGGGACAGGGTTTTATGAGCAGTACTTC; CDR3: CASSAYSGTGFYEQYF
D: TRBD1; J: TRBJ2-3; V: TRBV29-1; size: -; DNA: TGCAGCGTTGAGCGACAGGGGATACGGGTCACGCAGTATTTT; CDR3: CSVERQGIRVTQYF
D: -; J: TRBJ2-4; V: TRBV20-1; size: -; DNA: TGCAGTGCTAGAGATGGAAGTTGGTCCAAAAACATTCAGTACTTC; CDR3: CSARDGSWSKNIQYF
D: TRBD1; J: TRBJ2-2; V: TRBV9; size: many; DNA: TGTGCCAGCAGCACAGGGGTCCCGAACACCGGGGAGCTGTTTTTT; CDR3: CASSTGVPNTGELFF
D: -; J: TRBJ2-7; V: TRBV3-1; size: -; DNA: TGTGCCAGCAGCCAAGGGGGGGCGATGCCCTACGAGCAGTACTTC; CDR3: CASSQGGAMPYEQYF
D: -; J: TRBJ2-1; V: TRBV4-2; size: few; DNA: TGTGCCAGCAGCCAAGTCTCGGGGGGCGGGAAAAGCTCCTACAATGAGCAGTTCTTC; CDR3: CASSQVSGGGKSSYNEQFF
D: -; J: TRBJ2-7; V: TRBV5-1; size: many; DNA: TGTGCCAGCAGCTTAGCCGGGGTATACGAGCAGTACTTC; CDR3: CASSLAGVYEQYF
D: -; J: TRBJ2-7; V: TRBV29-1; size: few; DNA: TGCAGCGTTGAAGTTAGCCTGCCTAGCTCCTACGAGCAGTACTTC; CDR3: CSVEVSLPSSYEQYF
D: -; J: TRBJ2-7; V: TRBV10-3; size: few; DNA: TGTGCCATCAGTGGCGGTTCGATAAGCGAGCAGTACTTC; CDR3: CAISGGSISEQYF
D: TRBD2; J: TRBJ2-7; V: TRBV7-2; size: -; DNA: TGTGCCAGCAGCCGATCTAGCGGGGGGGATTACGAGCAGTACTTC; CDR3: CASSRSSGGDYEQYF
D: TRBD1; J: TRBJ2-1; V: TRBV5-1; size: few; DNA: TGCGCCAGCAGCTTGGTCCCGGGACAGGTTCAGACTGAGCAGTTCTTC; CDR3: CASSLVPGQVQTEQFF
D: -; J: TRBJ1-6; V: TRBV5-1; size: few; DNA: TGCGCCAGCAAGCAGGACTATAATTCACCCCTCCACTTT; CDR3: CASKQDYNSPLHF
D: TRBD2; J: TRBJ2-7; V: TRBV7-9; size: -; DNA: TGTGCCAGCAGCGATACTAGCGGGTCTTCCTACGAGCAGTACTTC; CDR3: CASSDTSGSSYEQYF
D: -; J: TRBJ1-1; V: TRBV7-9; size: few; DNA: TGTGCCAGCAGCTGGTACGACGGGAACACTGAAGCTTTCTTT; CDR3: CASSWYDGNTEAFF
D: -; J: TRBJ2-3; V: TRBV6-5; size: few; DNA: TGTGCCAGCAGTTACGCGCTGTCTAGCACAGATACGCAGTATTTT; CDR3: CASSYALSSTDTQYF
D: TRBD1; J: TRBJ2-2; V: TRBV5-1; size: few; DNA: TGCGCCAGCGCCCCACAGGGGCTAGCGAACACCGGGGAGCTGTTTTTT; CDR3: CASAPQGLANTGELFF
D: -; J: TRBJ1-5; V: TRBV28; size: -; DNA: TGTGCCAGCACCCCATTTTTAGGGAGGTCGCATCAGCCCCAGCATTTT; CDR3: CASTPFLGRSHQPQHF
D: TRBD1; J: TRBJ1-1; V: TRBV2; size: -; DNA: TGTGCCAGCACCCGGGACAGGGTGAGAACTGAAGCTTTCTTT; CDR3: CASTRDRVRTEAFF
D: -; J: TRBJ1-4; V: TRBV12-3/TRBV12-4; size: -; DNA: TGTGCCAGCAGTCCGCAATTGACCCTTGAAAAACTGTTTTTT; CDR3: CASSPQLTLEKLFF
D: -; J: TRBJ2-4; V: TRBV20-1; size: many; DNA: TGCAGTGCTAGAGGAACCGTCACGGACAAAAACATTCAGTACTTC; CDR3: CSARGTVTDKNIQYF
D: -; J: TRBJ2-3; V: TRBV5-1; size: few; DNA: TGCGCCAGCAGCTTGGAACGCGGGTCAGATACGCAGTATTTT; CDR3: CASSLERGSDTQYF
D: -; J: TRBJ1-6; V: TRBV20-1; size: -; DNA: TGCAGTGCTAGAGATCCCCAGAAAGGCAGCCTTTCACCCCTCCACTTT; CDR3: CSARDPQKGSLSPLHF
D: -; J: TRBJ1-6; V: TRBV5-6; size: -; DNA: TGTGCCAGCAGCTTGCCAAAGATCGGGACCTCACCCCTCCACTTT; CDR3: CASSLPKIGTSPLHF
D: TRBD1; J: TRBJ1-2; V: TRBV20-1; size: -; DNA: TGCAGTGCTAGAGATCCGGGACAGGGGGTCCTCTATGGCTACACCTTC; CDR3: CSARDPGQGVLYGYTF
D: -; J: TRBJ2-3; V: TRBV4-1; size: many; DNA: TGCGCCAGCAGCCAAGATTCCGTTACAGATACGCAGTATTTT; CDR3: CASSQDSVTDTQYF
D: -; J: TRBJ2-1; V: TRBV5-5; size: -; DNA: TGTGCCAGCAGCTTGGTCGGGAAAGGGTTCCCCAATGAGCAGTTCTTC; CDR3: CASSLVGKGFPNEQFF